These 30 T cell receptor beta chains were sequenced from one sample in a study of blood T cell repertoires in COVID-19. Using immunoSEQ multiplex PCR, the repertoire was profiled, and TCRdb retains in-frame clones only, with some absent. This sample has hundreds of thousands of clones, with about nine tenths found just once. Sequencing input: peripheral blood. The receptors here all came from a woman aged 25 to 45 with COVID-19, enrolled during active disease.

The V and J genes are TRBV5-6 and TRBJ2-1; TRBD2 might be the D (6 bases). The germline CDR1 and CDR2 sequences are SGHDT and YYEEEE. The CDR3 runs 15 residues. V was trimmed by 4 bases and J by 3 bases, leaving 14 bases between them. This CDR3 reads CASSPERRDYNEQFF. The CDR3 DNA reads as TGTGCCAGCAGCCCCGAGAGGCGGGACTACAATGAGCAGTTCTTC. The whole variable domain, remainder taken from reference TRBV5-6 and TRBJ2-1, is DAGVTQSPTHLIKTRGQQVTLRCSPKSGHDTVSWYQQALGQGPQFIFQYYEEEERQRGNFPDRFSGHQFPNYSSELNVNALLLGDSALYLCASSPERRDYNEQFFGPGTRLTVL.

Comments on this clone: Other DNA sequences from this sample encode an identical CDR3 as well. CDR3 loop: CASSPTGNQPQHF. DNA of the CDR3: TGTGCCAGCTCGCCCACAGGGAATCAGCCCCAGCATTTT. J is TRBJ1-5 and V is TRBV18; perhaps TRBD1 as D (6 bases). V was pared by 6 bases and J by 4 bases, with 10 bases between. This CDR3 contains 13 residues. The germline CDR1 and CDR2 sequences are KGHSH and LQKENI.

This chain uses TRBV2 with TRBJ2-1, with 8 nucleotides matching TRBD1. This CDR3 has 16 amino acids. Trimming removed 5 bases from V and 1 base from J; junction bases left unmatched: 7. Looked up from germline, CDR1 is SNHLY and CDR2 is FYNNEI. The CDR3 DNA reads TGTGCCAGCAGTATTGCAGGGGGCCGTTCCTACAATGAGCAGTTCTTC. It specifies CASSIAGGRSYNEQFF.

V gene TRBV28 combines with J gene TRBJ2-1; D is unresolved. This CDR3 is 12 amino acids long. V was cut by 1 base and J by 7 bases, with 5 bases left in between. Germline values: CDR1 MDHEN, CDR2 SYDVKM. The CDR3 loop reads CASSLSGNEQFF. The CDR3 bases are TGTGCCAGCAGTTTATCGGGTAATGAGCAGTTCTTC. Full variable domain (remainder filled in from reference TRBV28 and TRBJ2-1): DVKVTQSSRYLVKRTGEKVFLECVQDMDHENMFWYRQDPGLGLRLIYFSYDVKMKEKGDIPEGYSVSREKKERFSLILESASTNQTSMYLCASSLSGNEQFFGPGTRLTVL.

The genes are TRBV5-1 and TRBJ1-6, with TRBD1 identical over 9 bases. CDR3 size: 19 residues. Germline CDR1 and CDR2: SGHRS and YFSETQ. V gave up 6 bases and J gave up 7 bases; unmatched junction bases: 20. The CDR3 spells CASTTAGQGWGVENSPLHF. The CDR3 coding sequence is TGCGCCAGCACCACTGCGGGACAGGGCTGGGGTGTCGAGAATTCACCCCTCCACTTT.

The CDR3 sequence is CASRRTGSGEQYF. The DNA for the CDR3 is TGTGCCAGCAGGCGGACAGGGTCGGGCGAGCAGTACTTC. The rearrangement uses TRBV2 and TRBJ2-7, with 8 bases aligning to TRBD1. The CDR3 runs 13 residues. Looked up from germline, CDR1 is SNHLY and CDR2 is FYNNEI. V dropped 6 bases and J dropped 6; count of bases not matched to a gene: 7.

This chain links TRBV4-1 with TRBJ2-3; 10 bases are a match to TRBD2. CDR1 is MGHRA, CDR2 YSYEKL, per germline. This CDR3 is 17 amino acids long. The ends lost 1 base at V and 5 bases at J; junction bases unmatched: 9. The CDR3 nucleotides read TGCGCCAGCAGCCAAGCCCCTAGCGGGGGTGTAGGAGATACGCAGTATTTT. It is translated as CASSQAPSGGVGDTQYF.

The genes are TRBV29-1 and TRBJ1-1, with D maybe TRBD1 (5 bases). The CDR3 is made up of 12 amino acids. Per germline, CDR1 SQVTM and CDR2 ANQGSEA. Trimming left V 8 bases short and J 3 bases short, with 13 bases between. CDR3 nucleotide sequence: TGCAGCACCCTGGGGGAGGACACTGAAGCTTTCTTT. Its protein product is CSTLGEDTEAFF.

The chain is built from TRBV29-1 and TRBJ2-7; the D gene is possibly TRBD2 (6 bases). Trimming pared 4 bases from V and 2 bases from J, leaving 6 bases between. The CDR3 extends over 11 amino acids. Germline CDR1 SQVTM, CDR2 ANQGSEA. CDR3 DNA: TGCAGCGTTGTAGCGGCCTACGAGCAGTACTTC. It codes for CSVVAAYEQYF.

This clone was counted a single time. The chain recombines TRBV2 with TRBJ2-3, with TRBD1 matching over 7 bases. J was trimmed by 1 base and V by 4 bases; bases with no gene match: 2. The CDR3 extends over 14 amino acids. Per the germline V gene, CDR1 is SNHLY and CDR2 is FYNNEI. CDR3 amino acids: CASSGQGGTDTQYF. The CDR3 nucleotides are TGTGCCAGCAGTGGACAGGGAGGCACAGATACGCAGTATTTT.

V and J are TRBV5-5 and TRBJ1-2, with TRBD1 matching over 9 bases. The germline CDR1 and CDR2 sequences are SGHKS and YYEKEE (reference sequence). V shed 1 base, J shed 8 bases, and the junction held 15 bases outside the gene matches. The CDR3 is 17 amino acids. DNA of the CDR3: TGTGCCAGCAGCTTGCTCTTCATTACCGGGACAGGGACCGGCTACACCTTC. Translation gives CASSLLFITGTGTGYTF.

This clone was seen just once. The DNA of the CDR3 is TGTGCCAGCAGTTATGATTTAGGGACAGGGGTCTATGGCTACACCTTC. Protein: CASSYDLGTGVYGYTF. The chain has TRBV6-5 and TRBJ1-2; TRBD1 aligns across 10 bases. Germline-derived CDR1 and CDR2 are MNHEY and SVGAGI. Trimming at V came to 3 bases and at J to 4 bases, leaving 8 bases not matched to a gene. The CDR3 is 16 residues long.

The chain employs TRBV7-9 and TRBJ1-1, with 8 bases matching TRBD1. Germline V CDR1 and CDR2: SEHNR, FQNEAQ (reference sequence). With V trimmed by 8 bases and J by 3 bases, 8 bases remained unmatched. The CDR3 is 14 amino acids. The CDR3 DNA reads as TGTGCCAGCCGCCACAGGGGGGGAGACACTGAAGCTTTCTTT. Translated: CASRHRGGDTEAFF.

The chain links TRBV3-1 (or the pseudogene TRBV3-2) to TRBJ2-5; D not resolved. Trimming stripped 0 bases from V and 5 bases from J, with 7 bases between. The CDR3 length is 13 residues. CDR1 and CDR2 (germline): LGHDT, YNNKEL (reference sequence). CDR3 sequence reads: CASSQDFEETQYF. CDR3 coding DNA: TGTGCCAGCAGCCAAGATTTCGAGGAGACCCAGTACTTC.

This clone was detected a few times. This rearrangement joins TRBV3-1 (or the pseudogene TRBV3-2) to TRBJ1-3; possible D gene TRBD1, 5 bases. The ends were cut back, 6 bases at V and 4 bases at J, with 19 bases in the middle. Germline V gene sequence: CDR1 LGHDT, CDR2 YNNKEL (reference sequence). The CDR3 is 16 amino acids. CDR3 sequence reads: CASSRGGAYSGNTIYF. CDR3 nucleotide sequence: TGTGCCAGCAGTCGTGGAGGGGCCTACTCAGGAAACACCATATATTTT.

The chain couples TRBV5-6 to TRBJ1-2; no clear D. CDR3 length: 18 residues. Germline values: CDR1 SGHDT, CDR2 YYEEEE. V lost 4 bases, J lost 1 base, and 23 bases lay in between. CDR3 bases: TGTGCCAGCAGCCCCGACCTCAGGCTCAACTCCTTTAACTATGGCTACACCTTC. Translating it yields CASSPDLRLNSFNYGYTF. Looking up the rest from reference TRBV5-6 and TRBJ1-2 gives the full variable domain: DAGVTQSPTHLIKTRGQQVTLRCSPKSGHDTVSWYQQALGQGPQFIFQYYEEEERQRGNFPDRFSGHQFPNYSSELNVNALLLGDSALYLCASSPDLRLNSFNYGYTFGSGTRLTVV.

The chain links TRBV5-1 to TRBJ1-6, with 10 bases aligning to TRBD1. The CDR3 runs 16 residues. Germline V gene sequence: CDR1 SGHRS, CDR2 YFSETQ. With 4 bases clipped from V and 10 bases from J, the junction kept 11 bases outside the gene matches. The CDR3 is CASSQSTGGERSPLHF. Written as DNA, the CDR3 is TGCGCCAGCAGCCAGTCGACAGGGGGCGAAAGGTCACCCCTCCACTTT.

The chain is built from TRBV30 and TRBJ1-4, with D possibly TRBD1 on 5 matching bases. V lost 2 bases to trimming and J lost 3 bases, with 13 bases between them. The CDR3 covers 15 residues. Germline assignment: CDR1 GTSNPN and CDR2 SVGIG (reference sequence). The CDR3 nucleotides are TGTGCCTGGAGTTCAGCACAGGTGGCTAATGAAAAACTGTTTTTT. Protein sequence: CAWSSAQVANEKLFF.

This clone was detected only once. The V and J genes are TRBV5-1 and TRBJ1-1; maybe TRBD1 (5 bases). Deletions cut 4 bases from V and 7 bases from J, with 17 bases between. Germline loops: CDR1 SGHRS, CDR2 YFSETQ. This CDR3 comprises 14 residues. CDR3: CASSHTQGIGEAFF. The DNA for the CDR3 is TGCGCCAGCAGCCACACCCAGGGTATCGGTGAAGCTTTCTTT.

The rearrangement links TRBV7-9 to TRBJ2-7; 7 bases align to TRBD1. Germline CDR1 is SEHNR and CDR2 is FQNEAQ (reference sequence). V gave up 5 bases and J gave up 4 bases; unmatched junction bases: 8. The CDR3 consists of 14 residues. CDR3 nucleotides: TGTGCCAGCAGCCACCGGGACAGACGGTACGAGCAGTACTTC. It translates to CASSHRDRRYEQYF.

This clone has just one count. This CDR3 is CASSQGAGAGNTGELFF. The CDR3 bases are TGTGCCAGCAGCCAAGGAGCAGGGGCGGGGAACACCGGGGAGCTGTTTTTT. The rearrangement links TRBV4-2 to TRBJ2-2; D might be TRBD1 (6 bases). V was shortened by 1 base and J by 1 base, with 13 bases between the two germline ends. This CDR3 has 17 residues. CDR1 and CDR2 from the germline V gene are LGHNA and YNFKEQ.

The gene calls are TRBV30 and TRBJ1-2, with 9 bases that match TRBD1. CDR1 GTSNPN and CDR2 SVGIG come from the germline V gene (reference sequence). The CDR3 has 12 residues. CDR3 sequence reads: CSCRDRDHGYTF. CDR3 bases: TGTTCTTGCCGGGACAGGGACCATGGCTACACCTTC.

The table lists this clone with a count of one. This sequence joins TRBV7-2 and TRBJ2-1; 10 nucleotides line up with TRBD2. CDR3 size: 14 residues. Unmatched junction bases numbered 8, after V lost 6 bases and J lost 9 bases. Germline V gene lookup returns CDR1 SGHTA and CDR2 FQGNSA. As DNA, the CDR3 is TGTGCCAGCAGAAGGACTAGCGGTCTTAGTGAGCAGTTCTTC. The encoded protein is CASRRTSGLSEQFF.

The chain employs TRBV19 and TRBJ1-2, with a weak D call TRBD1 (6 bases). CDR1 is LNHDA and CDR2 is SQIVND in the germline V gene (reference sequence). With 4 bases removed from V and 6 bases from J, the gap between germline ends came to 15 bases. This CDR3 region has 14 residues. In nucleotides, the CDR3 is TGTGCCAGTAGTAGTCCAGGGGTTTTGAATGGCTACACCTTC. It yields the protein CASSSPGVLNGYTF.

The V call is TRBV6-2 or TRBV6-3, the J call TRBJ1-4; D is ambiguous. Looked up from germline, CDR1 is MNHEY and CDR2 is SVGEGT. Trimming left V 2 bases short and J 0 bases short, with 7 bases between. The CDR3 loop spans 15 amino acids. CDR3: CASSYHSPTNEKLFF. DNA of the CDR3: TGTGCCAGCAGTTACCATTCCCCAACTAATGAAAAACTGTTTTTT.

The chain employs TRBV28 and TRBJ1-4, with 11 bases matching TRBD1. The V gene's germline CDR1 is MDHEN and CDR2 SYDVKM. This CDR3 comprises 16 residues. Losses at the gene ends were 3 bases for V and 6 bases for J; bases not matched to a gene: 6. The CDR3 protein is CASSFPRTGGDEKLFF. The DNA for the CDR3 is TGTGCCAGCAGTTTCCCTCGGACAGGGGGCGATGAAAAACTGTTTTTT.

This clone appeared a few times. The sample holds other DNA sequences that translate to the same CDR3. This chain joins TRBV3-1 (or the pseudogene TRBV3-2) and TRBJ1-1; the D gene is possibly TRBD1 (5 bases). Looked up from germline, CDR1 is LGHDT and CDR2 is YNNKEL (reference sequence). The V and J ends lost 8 bases and 6 bases respectively, with 10 bases between them. This CDR3 is built from 11 residues. The CDR3 DNA reads as TGTGCCAGCCGTGGGGGGGCTGAAGCTTTCTTT. Translation: CASRGGAEAFF.

The rearrangement uses TRBV5-6 and TRBJ1-6; tentative D call: TRBD1 (5 bases). The CDR3 loop spans 14 amino acids. V was pared by 4 bases and J by 8 bases, with 13 bases between. The germline V gene has CDR1 SGHDT and CDR2 YYEEEE. CDR3 nucleotides: TGTGCCAGCAGCAGGGGCCGAACTTATTCACCCCTCCACTTT. Amino acid sequence: CASSRGRTYSPLHF.

The chain uses TRBV4-1 and TRBJ1-2; D unresolved. The germline V gene encodes CDR1 MGHRA and CDR2 YSYEKL. The CDR3 contains 14 residues. Deletions cut 1 base from V and 0 bases from J, with 6 bases between. The DNA of the CDR3 is TGCGCCAGCAGCCAAGGACGGGCTAACTATGGCTACACCTTC. Its translation: CASSQGRANYGYTF.

This clone is a singleton in its sample. This chain joins TRBV19 and TRBJ1-1, with D unclear. The CDR3 sequence is 13 residues long. Germline loops: CDR1 LNHDA, CDR2 SQIVND (reference sequence). V was cut by 5 bases and J by 4 bases, with 11 bases left in between. The DNA of the CDR3 is TGTGCCAGTAGTTCGGGGTCGGTCACTGAAGCTTTCTTT. Its protein is CASSSGSVTEAFF.